This TCR beta chain was profiled in a study of T cells in Graves' hyperthyroidism and ophthalmopathy. Uncontrolled infection, other autoimmune disease, pregnancy and lactation each barred patients from inclusion. Diagnosis rested on symptoms, serum thyroxine and TRAb, thyroid ultrasound, and orbital computed tomography. Trimming removed 4 bases from V and 2 bases from J; junction bases left unmatched: 10. The CDR3 is made up of 17 amino acids. The germline gives CDR1 KGHSH, CDR2 LQKENI. Amplification of TCR beta CDR3 regions was performed using RNA transcripts as template. First-round RT-PCR of the TCR CDR3 relied on the HTBI primer set. One entry per CDR3 protein, called by TCRdb with MiXCR from the multiplex PCR reads. The sample has some 600,000 distinct CDR3 sequences; approximately 15% are singletons.

Sequencing was done on a sample of blood. The chain is built from TRBV18 and TRBJ2-2, with 7 bases identical to TRBD1. The sequence was collected from a woman aged 25-40 years with Graves' hyperthyroidism that later progressed to Graves' ophthalmopathy. In DNA form, the CDR3 reads TGTGCCAGCTCACGGTCCCGGGACAGCTTTAACACCGGGGAGCTGTTTTTT. It yields the protein CASSRSRDSFNTGELFF.